This record covers a single T cell receptor (beta chain). This CDR3 contains 15 residues. Trimming left V 0 bases short and J 8 bases short, with 14 bases between. Germline V CDR1 and CDR2: MGHRA, YSYEKL. Primers: 60 Vbeta forward and 13 Jbeta reverse. The repertoire was sequenced with immunoSEQ multiplex PCR; TCRdb's copy has only in-frame clones and lacks some. The sample holds approximately 60,000 clones; roughly 82% are singletons and the top ten take roughly 1.5%. The data stem from a study of cytomegalovirus exposure and HLA in healthy donors. Sequencing was carried out using PBMCs. V and J are TRBV4-1 and TRBJ2-1; D gene ambiguous. This TCR came from a man aged 25-45 years in good health and CMV-seronegative. CDR3 loop: CASSQDLLGVYEQFF. The CDR3 DNA reads as TGCGCCAGCAGCCAAGATTTACTTGGAGTCTATGAGCAGTTCTTC.